Below are 5 T cell receptor beta chains sequenced from a single sample in a study of T-cell reconstitution after alpha-beta-depleted transplantation in children. Using unique molecular identifiers, the investigators prepared the TCRbeta library. Using its own MiXCR run on the PCR reads, TCRdb lists one record per CDR3 protein. The sample contains hundreds of thousands of distinct CDR3 sequences, less than 35% of which appear only once. The input for sequencing was PBMCs from the stem cell graft donor, taken from the stem cell graft. All receptors come from a human donor who donated a stem cell graft to a child with aplastic anemia.

The chain recombines TRBV12-3 or TRBV12-4 with TRBJ1-1, with a tentative D call TRBD1 (5 bases). There are 16 residues in the CDR3. Between the trimmed V and J ends, which lost 3 bases and 4 bases, there was a span of 18 bases. CDR3 loop: CASSFAGRGEGTEAFF. The DNA for the CDR3 is TGTGCCAGCAGTTTCGCAGGGCGAGGGGAAGGCACTGAAGCTTTCTTT.

A note on this clonotype: The junction does not match germline at one end; this may be a read error. The chain employs TRBV20-1 and TRBJ1-3; perhaps TRBD1 as D (6 bases). The CDR3 runs 15 residues. The germline V gene encodes CDR1 DFQATT and CDR2 SNEGSKA (reference sequence). The CDR3 DNA is TGCAGTGCTGGGAGGAACAGGGCTTCTGAAAACACCATATATTTT. Its protein product is CSAGRNRASENTIYF.

V gene TRBV29-1 combines with J gene TRBJ2-2; D gene uncertain. The V gene lost 4 bases and the J gene lost 4 bases, with 7 bases spanning the gap. CDR3 length: 12 residues. The V gene's germline CDR1 is SQVTM and CDR2 ANQGSEA. CDR3 in DNA: TGCAGCGTTGCATTCCCCACCGGGGAGCTGTTTTTT. Protein sequence: CSVAFPTGELFF.

The chain joins TRBV6-1 to TRBJ1-2; D is perhaps TRBD1 (5 bases). In germline, CDR1 is MNHNS, CDR2 SASEGT. The CDR3 consists of 15 residues. Trimming shortened V by 6 bases and J by 7 bases, and 21 bases separated the two germline ends. The CDR3 region is CASRRNAGQGRGYTF. DNA for the CDR3: TGTGCCAGCAGACGGAACGCAGGGCAGGGTCGTGGCTACACCTTC.

This chain uses TRBV5-4 with TRBJ2-2; D is tentatively TRBD1 or TRBD2 (5 bases each). The CDR3 loop spans 14 amino acids. Trimming took off 4 bases at V and 6 bases at J, with 13 bases between the two ends. The V gene's germline CDR1 is SGHNT and CDR2 YYREEE (reference sequence). The CDR3 DNA is TGTGCCAGCAGCCTGGGGGTTGTGGCCGGGGAGCTGTTTTTT. Amino acid sequence: CASSLGVVAGELFF.